This T cell receptor (delta chain) derives from a study of delta chains in infants with herpesvirus infections. Looking at the study overall: A Ugandan infant cohort was followed from birth for primary CMV.

This clone was seen a handful of times. Gamma-chain- and delta-chain-specific primers converted PBMC RNA into TCR cDNA. TCRdb re-called clones from the RT-PCR reads via CATT. This sample yields about 2,600 delta-chain clones, of which around 40% are seen a single time; approximately 5% belongs to the top ten. This receptor was identified in a human donor who was a Ugandan infant, either HIV-exposed or HIV-unexposed (not recorded which). The sequencing here drew on peripheral blood, taken at time point 4 of longitudinal follow-up.

CDR3 region: CALGELQGDTGYTDKLIF. CDR3 nucleotide sequence: TGTGCTCTTGGGGAACTTCAGGGGGATACGGGGTACACCGATAAACTCATCTTT. J is TRDJ1 and V is TRDV1; 10 bases fit TRDD3. CDR1 TSWWSYY and CDR2 QGS come from the germline V gene. The V and J ends lost 0 bases and 0 bases, in that order; junction bases with no gene match: 7. This CDR3 is 18 amino acids long.